In this sample, the clone carrying this T cell receptor beta chain turned up once. Its specificity is unknown. The CDR3 covers 15 residues. CDR1 and CDR2 from the germline V gene are SGHTA and FQGNSA. Trimming pared 5 bases from V and 5 bases from J, leaving 18 bases between. The sample is drawn from a study of PD-L1 blockade in urothelial cancer. Whole-study context: About 90% of the 29 patients were men whose urothelial cancer was bladder-origin. The study's findings and limits: A pretreatment blood TCR clonality that fell below the median predicted better progression-free and overall survival.

Time point meaning: peripheral blood 6 weeks after treatment start. Locally advanced or metastatic urothelial carcinoma was diagnosed in the patients. What went into each PCR as a spike was synthetic TCR analog templates. This table comes from immunoSEQ multiplex PCR, and its TCRdb copy is limited to in-frame clones, with some not included. The sample contains under 85,000 clones, around 93% of which appear only once. The chain joins TRBV7-2 to TRBJ1-2, with D possibly being TRBD1 (5 bases). This sequence was found in an elderly woman with urothelial cancer. The specimen comprised PBMCs, sampled around atezolizumab (anti-PD-L1) treatment. The CDR3 protein is CASSTQSSGKYGYTF. CDR3 DNA sequence: TGTGCCAGCAGCACCCAGTCATCAGGGAAATATGGCTACACCTTC. The whole variable domain, filled in from reference TRBV7-2 and TRBJ1-2, reads GAGVSQSPSNKVTEKGKDVELRCDPISGHTALYWYRQSLGQGLEFLIYFQGNSAPDKSGLPSDRFSAERTGGSVSTLTIQRTQQEDSAVYLCASSTQSSGKYGYTFGSGTRLTVV.